Shown below are 21 T cell receptor beta chains from a single sample sequenced in a study of blood T cell repertoires in COVID-19. Clones were read by immunoSEQ multiplex PCR, and TCRdb kept only the in-frame ones, dropping some. This sample has 250,000 or so clones, with roughly 87% found just once. Sequencing used peripheral blood. These receptors all stem from a young man with active or convalescent COVID-19.

The chain couples TRBV5-6 to TRBJ2-7; no definite D call. The CDR3 totals 12 residues. Per germline, CDR1 SGHDT and CDR2 YYEEEE. Between the trimmed V and J ends, which lost 0 bases and 6 bases, there was a span of 7 bases. The CDR3 region has the DNA TGTGCCAGCAGCTTGGGCCAGTCCGAGCAGTACTTC. Residues: CASSLGQSEQYF.

The J gene is TRBJ1-4, the V gene TRBV28; 9 bases are shared with TRBD1. This CDR3 is built from 16 residues. Germline V CDR1 and CDR2: MDHEN, SYDVKM. Losses at the gene ends were 5 bases for V and 8 bases for J; bases not matched to a gene: 12. Here the CDR3 DNA reads TGTGCCAGCAGTCTACCTATGGGACAGGGCTCGGAAAAACTGTTTTTT. This encodes CASSLPMGQGSEKLFF.

The rearrangement links TRBV6-5 to TRBJ1-2; no firm D call. CDR3 length: 12 amino acids. Deletions cut 7 bases from V and 4 bases from J, with 10 bases between. CDR1 and CDR2 (germline): MNHEY, SVGAGI. The CDR3 loop reads CASIQLGYGYTF. CDR3 DNA sequence: TGTGCCAGCATTCAACTCGGCTATGGCTACACCTTC.

The V and J genes are TRBV3-1 (or the pseudogene TRBV3-2) and TRBJ2-1; D possibly corresponds to TRBD1 (6 bases). From germline, CDR1 is LGHDT and CDR2 YNNKEL (reference sequence). The germline V and J ends were trimmed by 0 bases and 1 base, with 10 bases remaining between them. The CDR3 is 16 residues long. DNA of the CDR3: TGTGCCAGCAGCCAAGACACAGGGCTTTCCTACAATGAGCAGTTCTTC. It yields the protein CASSQDTGLSYNEQFF.

This clone was seen only once. The chain combines TRBV5-4 with TRBJ2-7; 9 positions match TRBD1. Germline CDR1 SGHNT, CDR2 YYREEE (reference sequence). Trimming took 5 bases from V and 4 from J; bases not matched to a gene: 7. This CDR3 region has 14 residues. The CDR3 bases are TGTGCCAGCAGTCGGACAGGGGACAGGTACGAGCAGTACTTC. The encoded protein is CASSRTGDRYEQYF.

This rearrangement joins TRBV14 to TRBJ1-4; D not resolved. The V gene's germline CDR1 is SGHDN and CDR2 FVKESK. V was clipped by 2 bases and J by 8 bases, with 6 bases between them. The CDR3 runs 12 residues. DNA of the CDR3: TGTGCCAGCAGCCAATCACAGGAAAAACTGTTTTTT. Residues: CASSQSQEKLFF.

V is TRBV6-2 or TRBV6-3 and J is TRBJ2-5, with 16 positions matching TRBD2. This CDR3 has 17 residues. The J segment lost 9 bases and the V segment lost 6 bases, leaving 13 bases of the junction unmatched. CDR1 is MNHEY and CDR2 is SVGEGT in the germline V gene. CDR3 DNA sequence: TGTGCCAGCAGCCGACAGGGGACTAGCGGGAGGGCCACGCCCCAGTACTTC. It is translated as CASSRQGTSGRATPQYF.

For the CDR3, the DNA is TGTGCCAGCAGTCGGCGGGAGCGGTCCGAGCAGTACTTC. Its translation is CASSRRERSEQYF. The chain recombines TRBV25-1 with TRBJ2-7; 7 nucleotides line up with TRBD2. This CDR3 comprises 13 residues. V shed 5 bases and J 6 bases; nucleotides not matched to a gene: 7. Per germline, CDR1 MGHDK and CDR2 SYGVNS.

This clone was counted between two and nine times. The J gene is TRBJ2-1, the V gene TRBV10-3; TRBD2 agrees at 13 bases. The length of the CDR3 is 19 residues. Germline V gene sequence: CDR1 ENHRY, CDR2 SYGVKD. V trimming: 3 bases; J trimming: 0 bases; junction bases outside the gene matches: 8. The CDR3 region is CAISDLTSGGRRSYNEQFF. The CDR3 nucleotides read TGTGCCATCAGTGACCTGACTAGCGGGGGGCGTCGCTCCTACAATGAGCAGTTCTTC.

This chain joins TRBV6-5 and TRBJ1-2, with TRBD1 identical over 9 bases. Germline V gives CDR1 MNHEY, CDR2 SVGAGI. This CDR3 contains 14 residues. J lost 8 bases, V lost 7 bases, and 11 bases had no gene match. CDR3 residues: CASKEQGAGEGYTF. The CDR3 nucleotides are TGTGCCAGCAAAGAACAGGGGGCCGGTGAGGGCTACACCTTC.

Remarks on this clone: Other nucleotide sequences from this sample produce the same CDR3. V and J are TRBV12-3 or TRBV12-4 and TRBJ1-2; tentatively, D is TRBD1 (6 bases). This CDR3 comprises 13 residues. Trimming took off 1 base at V and 5 bases at J, with 8 bases between the two ends. The CDR3 DNA sequence: TGTGCCAGCAGTTTAGGCCAGGGGTATGGCTACACCTTC. Translating gives CASSLGQGYGYTF.

The rearrangement joins TRBV5-1 to TRBJ1-4; no reliable D call. Trimming took off 4 bases at V and 4 bases at J, with 11 bases between the two ends. Germline CDR1 reads SGHRS; CDR2 reads YFSETQ. This CDR3 has 14 amino acids. DNA of the CDR3: TGCGCCAGCAGCCCCTGGGCCTTTAATGAAAAACTGTTTTTT. It yields the protein CASSPWAFNEKLFF.

The chain is built from TRBV19 and TRBJ2-3; 7 bases map to TRBD1. Germline lookup yields CDR1 LNHDA and CDR2 SQIVND (reference sequence). There are 14 residues in the CDR3. V shed 5 bases, J shed 5 bases, and the junction held 7 bases outside the gene matches. The CDR3 region is CASSRQGQRDTQYF. DNA of the CDR3: TGTGCCAGTAGTCGACAGGGTCAGAGAGATACGCAGTATTTT.

The V gene is TRBV6-4, the J gene TRBJ2-1; 7 bases are shared with TRBD1. The germline gives CDR1 MRHNA, CDR2 SNTAGT. This CDR3 contains 15 residues. V gave up 3 bases and J gave up 9 bases; unmatched junction bases: 11. This CDR3 is CASSEYNRGLSEQFF. CDR3 coding DNA: TGTGCCAGCAGTGAATATAATAGGGGGCTAAGTGAGCAGTTCTTC.

This rearrangement joins TRBV10-2 to TRBJ2-7; no firm D call. In germline, CDR1 is WSHSY, CDR2 SAAADI. The ends were cut back, 5 bases at V and 4 bases at J, with 9 bases in the middle. The CDR3 extends over 12 amino acids. Here the CDR3 reads CASSPQTYEQYF. The CDR3 nucleotides are TGCGCCAGCAGTCCTCAGACTTACGAGCAGTACTTC.

The chain joins TRBV4-1 to TRBJ1-5; 8 positions agree with TRBD1. CDR1 and CDR2 from the germline V gene are MGHRA and YSYEKL. The CDR3 extends over 15 amino acids. J was trimmed by 5 bases and V by 1 base; bases with no gene match: 4. CDR3 DNA sequence: TGCGCCAGCAGCCAAGGGGACAGGCCCCATCAGCCCCAGCATTTT. Translated: CASSQGDRPHQPQHF.

The table lists this clone with a count of one. The rearrangement uses TRBV6-5 and TRBJ2-1; TRBD1 matches 7 bases. The CDR3 sequence is 14 residues long. Germline CDR1 is MNHEY and CDR2 is SVGAGI. The trim removed 1 base at V and 6 bases at J, leaving 3 bases unmatched. The CDR3 coding sequence is TGTGCCAGCAGTTACTACCGGGACAGCAATGAGCAGTTCTTC. Protein product: CASSYYRDSNEQFF.

This rearrangement joins TRBV3-1 (or the pseudogene TRBV3-2) to TRBJ2-7; the D is unclear. The CDR3 covers 15 residues. With 0 bases removed from V and 0 bases from J, the gap between germline ends came to 9 bases. CDR1 and CDR2 (germline): LGHDT, YNNKEL (reference sequence). The CDR3 loop is CASSQDPASSYEQYF. In DNA, the CDR3 is TGTGCCAGCAGCCAAGACCCCGCGAGCTCCTACGAGCAGTACTTC.

J is TRBJ2-1 and V is TRBV5-6, with 11 nucleotides matching TRBD2. Germline V CDR1 and CDR2: SGHDT, YYEEEE. CDR3 length: 15 residues. V was clipped by 1 base and J by 8 bases; unmatched bases: 5. The CDR3 coding sequence is TGTGCCAGCAGCTTGTGGGTAGCGGGAGGGGATGAGCAGTTCTTC. As protein: CASSLWVAGGDEQFF.

V and J are TRBV21-1 and TRBJ2-7; TRBD2 reflects the table's D call only, with no check against the DNA. TRBV21-1 is given as a pseudogene. The CDR3 runs 17 residues. The CDR3: CASSKGRRGPSSYEQYF. The CDR3 DNA sequence: TGTGCCAGCAGCAAAGGTAGGCGCGGGCCTAGCTCCTACGAGCAGTACTTC.

The chain recombines TRBV6-5 with TRBJ2-7; 10 bases fit TRBD1. Germline V gives CDR1 MNHEY, CDR2 SVGAGI. V gave up 6 bases and J gave up 7 bases; unmatched junction bases: 9. This CDR3 is 14 amino acids long. The CDR3 here is CASRTGTGVGEQYF. The CDR3 DNA follows: TGTGCCAGCAGGACCGGGACAGGGGTGGGAGAGCAGTACTTC.